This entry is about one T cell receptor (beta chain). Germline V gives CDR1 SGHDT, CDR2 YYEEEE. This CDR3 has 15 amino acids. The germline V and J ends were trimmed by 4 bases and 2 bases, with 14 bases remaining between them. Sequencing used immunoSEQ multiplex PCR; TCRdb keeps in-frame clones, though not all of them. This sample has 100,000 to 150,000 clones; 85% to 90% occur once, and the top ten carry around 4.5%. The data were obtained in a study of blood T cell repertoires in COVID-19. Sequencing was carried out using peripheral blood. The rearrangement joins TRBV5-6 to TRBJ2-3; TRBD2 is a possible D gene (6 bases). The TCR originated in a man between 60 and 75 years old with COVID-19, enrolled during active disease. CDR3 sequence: CASSKPAGPTDTQYF. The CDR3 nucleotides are TGTGCCAGCAGCAAACCCGCGGGGCCCACAGATACGCAGTATTTT.